This entry is about one T cell receptor (beta chain). Its cognate antigen is unknown. Every isolated RNA sample was fully reverse transcribed, so sequencing captured expressed TCRB transcripts. The assay was immunoSEQ multiplex PCR, and TCRdb's table has in-frame clones only and misses some. The sample comprises under 250,000 clones, roughly an eighth of which are singletons, and about 0.03% rests with the top ten. This sample was taken from a study of beta chain features in type 1 diabetes. Notes on the study in general: VDJ junctions from type 1 diabetes patients carried fewer insertions and larger deletions. For patients, the naive, central memory and Treg TCRB repertoires appeared more alike than for healthy donors.

The CDR3 covers 14 residues. Germline values: CDR1 ENHRY, CDR2 SYGVKD. J lost 3 bases, V lost 10 bases, and 7 bases had no gene match. The source of this sequence is a woman aged 40 to 50 in good health. This chain joins TRBV10-3 and TRBJ1-1; 11 bases map to TRBD1. Sequenced material: naive CD4+ T cells from blood. The CDR3 nucleotides read TGTGCCAGTAGTCTGGGACAGGGGGACACTGAAGCTTTCTTT. Protein product: CASSLGQGDTEAFF.